A single sample gave rise to the 19 T cell receptor beta chains below, sequenced in a study of blood T cell repertoires in COVID-19. Measured with immunoSEQ multiplex PCR; TCRdb has only the in-frame clones, and not every one. The table lists a few hundred thousand clones, around 90% of them singletons, with under 4% in the top ten. The sample comprised peripheral blood. These receptors were obtained from a woman aged 30 to 39 with COVID-19, enrolled during active disease.

The chain employs TRBV13 and TRBJ2-3, with 14 bases that match TRBD2. Trimming cost V 1 base and J 9 bases; bases outside gene matches: 21. The CDR3 is made up of 21 amino acids. CDR1 and CDR2 (germline): PRHDT, FYEKMQ (reference sequence). CDR3 protein: CASSLEAPSPRLAGGSLTQYF. In DNA form, the CDR3 reads TGTGCCAGCAGCTTAGAGGCGCCTAGTCCTAGACTAGCGGGGGGGTCTCTAACGCAGTATTTT.

The CDR3: CASSHGDLNNEQFF. The CDR3 DNA reads as TGTGCCAGCAGCCACGGGGACTTAAACAATGAGCAGTTCTTC. The rearrangement uses TRBV5-6 and TRBJ2-1; D may be TRBD2 (6 bases). Trimming cost V 4 bases and J 5 bases, with 13 bases left between them. In germline, CDR1 is SGHDT, CDR2 YYEEEE. CDR3 length: 14 amino acids.

The V and J genes are TRBV27 and TRBJ1-1, with 9 bases identical to TRBD1. CDR1 and CDR2 from the germline V gene are MNHEY and SMNVEV (reference sequence). The J segment lost 6 bases and the V segment lost 4 bases, leaving 6 bases of the junction unmatched. This CDR3 is built from 14 residues. The CDR3 coding sequence is TGTGCCAGCAGTTCCGGACAGGGGTCTTCTGAAGCTTTCTTT. Amino acid sequence: CASSSGQGSSEAFF.

This clone has only one observation. The J gene is TRBJ1-2, the V gene TRBV11-2; D not resolved. The CDR3 consists of 14 residues. Germline V gives CDR1 SGHAT, CDR2 FQNNGV. Trimming removed 5 bases at V and 2 bases at J, with 12 bases between. This chain's CDR3 is CASSPNLLNYGYTF. The CDR3, as DNA: TGTGCCAGCAGCCCGAATCTTCTAAACTATGGCTACACCTTC.

This rearrangement joins TRBV6-2 or TRBV6-3 to TRBJ2-2; a possible D gene is TRBD1 (6 bases). V lost 0 bases and J lost 1, with 9 bases in between. Germline V gives CDR1 MNHEY, CDR2 SVGEGT. CDR3 length: 16 amino acids. In DNA form, the CDR3 reads TGTGCCAGCAGTTACTCGATGGGACAGAACACCGGGGAGCTGTTTTTT. It encodes CASSYSMGQNTGELFF.

V usage is TRBV4-3 and J usage is TRBJ2-6; TRBD1 might be the D (6 bases). Germline V gene lookup returns CDR1 LGHNA and CDR2 YSLEER. Trimming cost V 0 bases and J 1 base, with 13 bases left between them. This CDR3 spans 18 amino acids. In DNA, the CDR3 is TGCGCCAGCAGCCAAGAGGCCAGGGGATGGTCTGGGGCCAACGTCCTGACTTTC. Residues: CASSQEARGWSGANVLTF.

V usage is TRBV29-1 and J usage is TRBJ2-1; 13 nucleotides agree with TRBD2. V shed 7 bases and J 7 bases; nucleotides not matched to a gene: 4. CDR3 length: 13 residues. CDR1 is SQVTM and CDR2 is ANQGSEA in the germline V gene. For the CDR3, the DNA is TGCAGCGGGAGACTAGCGGGAGGTAATGAGCAGTTCTTC. This sequence encodes CSGRLAGGNEQFF.

About this clone itself: This sample also contains other DNA sequences that code for the same CDR3. V and J are TRBV12-3 or TRBV12-4 and TRBJ2-1; TRBD2 is a possible D gene (5 bases). Trimming left V 1 base short and J 7 bases short, with 5 bases between. The CDR3 extends over 12 amino acids. CDR3 loop: CASSLGGNEQFF. CDR3 in DNA: TGTGCCAGCAGTTTAGGAGGGAATGAGCAGTTCTTC.

This chain uses TRBV19 with TRBJ2-5, with 7 bases aligning to TRBD1. Trimming took 3 bases from V and 0 from J; bases not matched to a gene: 1. The CDR3 sequence is 14 residues long. Germline assignment: CDR1 LNHDA and CDR2 SQIVND (reference sequence). Written as DNA, the CDR3 is TGTGCCAGTAGTATGGGACAGAACCAAGAGACCCAGTACTTC. Translating gives CASSMGQNQETQYF.

This clone has a handful of counts. V and J are TRBV5-6 and TRBJ1-1; TRBD1 matches 7 bases. CDR1 is SGHDT, CDR2 YYEEEE, per germline. CDR3 length: 16 residues. The V gene end was trimmed by 4 bases and the J gene end by 1 base; junction bases not matched to a gene: 10. The CDR3 loop reads CASSPALYRGNTEAFF. CDR3 bases: TGTGCCAGCAGCCCTGCCCTATACAGGGGGAACACTGAAGCTTTCTTT.

The V call is TRBV24-1, the J call TRBJ1-2; 10 bases align to TRBD1. This CDR3 is built from 14 residues. The J segment lost 5 bases and the V segment lost 10 bases, leaving 9 bases of the junction unmatched. Germline CDR1 KGHDR, CDR2 SFDVKD. As DNA, the CDR3 is TGTGCCACGTCGGGACAGGGGAGTACTTATGGCTACACCTTC. Its protein product is CATSGQGSTYGYTF.

The chain combines TRBV10-3 with TRBJ1-2; D remains ambiguous. The CDR3 length is 17 residues. Per the germline V gene, CDR1 is ENHRY and CDR2 is SYGVKD. Trimming pared 6 bases from V and 5 bases from J, leaving 25 bases between. The CDR3 DNA sequence: TGTGCCATCAGCCCCACAACCTCGACGCGCACTAGTTATGGCTACACCTTC. Encoded protein: CAISPTTSTRTSYGYTF.

V usage is TRBV15 and J usage is TRBJ2-5, with 9 bases that match TRBD1. The germline CDR1 and CDR2 sequences are LNHNV and YYDKDF (reference sequence). Trimming took 0 bases from V and 4 from J; bases not matched to a gene: 6. The CDR3 is 16 amino acids. This CDR3 reads CATSRELGQGGETQYF. The CDR3 DNA follows: TGTGCCACCAGCAGAGAGCTGGGACAGGGCGGAGAGACCCAGTACTTC.

The chain combines TRBV12-3 or TRBV12-4 with TRBJ2-2, with D possibly being TRBD2 (6 bases). The V and J ends lost 4 bases and 8 bases respectively, with 11 bases between them. The length of the CDR3 is 13 residues. The CDR3 nucleotides read TGTGCCAGCAGTTCCGGGGGTTGGGGGGAGCTGTTTTTT. The encoded protein is CASSSGGWGELFF.

V and J are TRBV6-1 and TRBJ1-2; tentative D call: TRBD1 (5 bases). Trimming cost V 3 bases and J 3 bases, with 11 bases left between them. Germline V gene data show CDR1 as MNHNS and CDR2 as SASEGT. The length of the CDR3 is 14 residues. The CDR3 region is CASSDPGIHYGYTF. CDR3 nucleotides: TGTGCCAGCAGTGACCCAGGGATACACTATGGCTACACCTTC.

The chain is built from TRBV7-9 and TRBJ2-1; TRBD2 matches 7 bases. The trim removed 4 bases at V and 6 bases at J, leaving 0 bases unmatched. CDR3 length: 12 residues. Germline CDR1 and CDR2: SEHNR and FQNEAQ (reference sequence). In nucleotides, the CDR3 is TGTGCCAGCAGCTGGGGGGGCAATGAGCAGTTCTTC. This sequence encodes CASSWGGNEQFF.

V usage is TRBV30 and J usage is TRBJ2-6; unclear D gene. The CDR3 spans 15 residues. The germline V gene has CDR1 GTSNPN and CDR2 SVGIG (reference sequence). With 4 bases removed from V and 0 bases from J, the gap between germline ends came to 10 bases. The chain's CDR3 is CAWNPTFSGANVLTF. The CDR3 region has the DNA TGTGCCTGGAACCCCACTTTCTCTGGGGCCAACGTCCTGACTTTC.

This rearrangement joins TRBV7-9 to TRBJ1-2; D gene ambiguous. Trimming took 1 base from V and 3 from J, leaving 12 bases between them. The germline CDR1 and CDR2 sequences are SEHNR and FQNEAQ (reference sequence). The CDR3 runs to 15 residues. CDR3 DNA sequence: TGTGCCAGCAGCTTAGAAGCCTTCCCCCACTATGGCTACACCTTC. It specifies CASSLEAFPHYGYTF.

The CDR3 reads CASSPDREFDGYTF. The CDR3 nucleotides are TGTGCCAGCAGTCCGGACAGGGAATTTGATGGCTACACCTTC. V is TRBV6-5 and J is TRBJ1-2; 8 bases align to TRBD1. With 5 bases clipped from V and 6 bases from J, the junction kept 8 bases outside the gene matches. There are 14 residues in the CDR3. In germline, CDR1 is MNHEY, CDR2 SVGAGI.